The clone carrying this T cell receptor (beta chain) has just a few counts. The sample is drawn from a study of human T cells and chemical hapten exposure. The sample's time point: pre-sensitization, week 0. Treatment: therapeutic diphenylcyclopropenone sensitization with weekly scalp DPC. Blood, whole and unfractionated, served as the source for total RNA extraction. Trimming removed 3 bases at V and 0 bases at J, with 9 bases between. Germline V gene sequence: CDR1 SGHKS, CDR2 YYEKEE (reference sequence). The length of the CDR3 is 14 residues. Via MiXCR, TCRdb re-called the RACE reads, giving one row per CDR3 protein. The sample includes 180,000 or so distinct CDR3 sequences, about 31% of them seen just once.

This sequence was found in a woman in her 30s with alopecia areata. Some clones in this sample may be carry-over from other donors' samples. The chain couples TRBV5-5 to TRBJ1-2; D is unclear. Sequencing used whole blood, obtained in connection with sensitization to the hapten diphenylcyclopropenone (DPC). CDR3 region: CASSSELANYGYTF. The CDR3 coding sequence is TGTGCCAGCAGCTCAGAGCTAGCTAACTATGGCTACACCTTC.